These 3 T cell receptor beta chains were sequenced from one sample in a study of cytomegalovirus exposure and HLA in healthy donors. It was with 60 Vbeta and 13 Jbeta primers that the PCR ran. Sequencing used immunoSEQ multiplex PCR; TCRdb keeps in-frame clones, though not all of them. The table shows 75,000 to 80,000 clones, with roughly two thirds occurring only once. Sequenced material: PBMCs. The source of these receptors is a man between 60 and 75 years old in good health and CMV-seropositive.

The rearrangement joins TRBV6-6 to TRBJ2-7; 10 nucleotides agree with TRBD1. CDR3 length equals 13 residues. Trimming removed 5 bases from V and 6 bases from J; junction bases left unmatched: 4. The germline V gene encodes CDR1 MNHNY and CDR2 SVGAGI (reference sequence). DNA for the CDR3: TGTGCCAGCAGTCTCCGGGACAGGGGCGAGCAGTACTTC. Protein: CASSLRDRGEQYF.

This clone was detected once. The chain joins TRBV10-3 to TRBJ2-3, with TRBD1 matching 9 bases. In germline, CDR1 is ENHRY, CDR2 SYGVKD. The CDR3 totals 15 residues. After removal of 0 bases from V and 6 bases from J, the junction contained 4 bases not matched to a gene. CDR3 loop: CAISESDRGSDTQYF. In DNA form, the CDR3 reads TGTGCCATCAGTGAGTCGGACAGGGGATCGGATACGCAGTATTTT.

This sequence joins TRBV5-6 and TRBJ1-2; 8 bases fit TRBD1. V trimming: 2 bases; J trimming: 4 bases; junction bases outside the gene matches: 10. Germline V CDR1 and CDR2: SGHDT, YYEEEE. The CDR3 has 16 residues. The DNA of the CDR3 is TGTGCCAGCAGCTTACTTGGACAGGGCACGACCTATGGCTACACCTTC. Residues: CASSLLGQGTTYGYTF.